The 4 T cell receptor beta chains reported below all come from one sample, sequenced in a study of blood T cell repertoires in COVID-19. The protocol was immunoSEQ multiplex PCR, while the TCRdb copy is restricted to in-frame clones and leaves out a portion. In the table there are more than 140,000 clones, around 83% of which are singletons. The source material was peripheral blood. Source of these receptors: a woman aged 55-75 years with acute or convalescent COVID-19.

This rearrangement joins TRBV7-9 to TRBJ2-2; TRBD2 aligns across 7 bases. This CDR3 has 16 residues. The ends lost 5 bases at V and 2 bases at J; junction bases unmatched: 8. The germline gives CDR1 SEHNR, CDR2 FQNEAQ (reference sequence). The CDR3 protein is CASSTAGLLNTGELFF. The CDR3 nucleotides are TGTGCCAGCAGCACCGCGGGACTACTAAACACCGGGGAGCTGTTTTTT.

V and J are TRBV5-5 and TRBJ1-4; 7 bases are a match to TRBD1. V lost 1 base and J lost 7; bases outside the gene matches: 4. The length of the CDR3 is 14 residues. In germline, CDR1 is SGHKS, CDR2 YYEKEE (reference sequence). DNA for the CDR3: TGTGCCAGCAGCTTGCTGACAGGGTTTGAAAAACTGTTTTTT. Protein sequence: CASSLLTGFEKLFF.

This chain links TRBV7-6 with TRBJ2-2; D is possibly TRBD2 (5 bases). V was trimmed by 4 bases and J by 8 bases, leaving 8 bases between them. The germline CDR1 and CDR2 sequences are SGHVS and FNYEAQ. The CDR3 contains 12 residues. The CDR3 protein is CASSYSGGELFF. As DNA, the CDR3 is TGTGCCAGCAGCTATTCGGGGGGGGAGCTGTTTTTT.

The chain couples TRBV15 to TRBJ2-3, with D perhaps TRBD1 (6 bases). V shed 3 bases and J shed 4 bases, with 20 bases lying between them. The CDR3 contains 17 residues. Germline V lookup: CDR1 LNHNV, CDR2 YYDKDF (reference sequence). CDR3 amino acids: CATSSPSGDRASDTQYF. DNA of the CDR3: TGTGCCACCAGCAGCCCTTCAGGGGATCGAGCTTCAGATACGCAGTATTTT.